This T cell receptor (beta chain) comes out of a study of T cells in Graves' hyperthyroidism and ophthalmopathy. TCR beta CDR3 regions were amplified from RNA. When the TCR CDR3 underwent first-round RT-PCR, the HTBI primer set was used. MiXCR, applied by TCRdb to the multiplex PCR reads, yields one record per CDR3 protein. The sample records approximately 400,000 distinct CDR3 sequences, about 25% being singletons. Diagnoses used clinical symptoms, serum thyroxine and TRAb, thyroid ultrasound and orbital computed tomography. Per germline, CDR1 MNHEY and CDR2 SMNVEV (reference sequence). CDR3 length: 17 amino acids. V gave up 3 bases and J gave up 6 bases; unmatched junction bases: 11. This clonotype was counted a few times.

Sequenced: blood. The clonotype originates from a man over 45 with Graves' hyperthyroidism. The rearrangement uses TRBV27 and TRBJ2-3; 11 nucleotides match TRBD2. The CDR3 loop reads CASSLRVAGGPGDTQYF. The CDR3 bases are TGTGCCAGCAGTTTGAGGGTAGCGGGAGGGCCTGGGGATACGCAGTATTTT.